This section outlines one TCR beta chain sequence together with its context. In germline, CDR1 is LNHDA, CDR2 SQIVND (reference sequence). The CDR3 has 15 amino acids. The junction had 2 bases not matched to a gene; V was cut back by 3 bases and J by 0 bases. The data were obtained in a study of blood T cell repertoires in COVID-19. Overall study context: COVID-19 samples collected from the United States, Italy and Spain covered acute and convalescent phases.

In the authors' workflow: Reference gene primer amplification gave estimated nucleated cell counts. The protocol was immunoSEQ multiplex PCR, while the TCRdb copy is restricted to in-frame clones and leaves out a portion. That table is the source of V, J and clone size, and D and trimming were worked out from the DNA. The table lists hundreds of thousands of clones, around 88% of them singletons. Across 20 to 25 US areas, participants ranged in age from about 18 to 100 years. Cohorts were based on clinical histories the participants reported. What was sequenced was PBMCs or T cells enriched from blood (not recorded which). This chain connects TRBV19 to TRBJ2-4; 7 bases match TRBD1. The sequence was collected from a woman in her forties with acute COVID-19. CDR3: CASSMGDRAKNIQYF. CDR3 nucleotides: TGTGCCAGTAGTATGGGGGACAGAGCCAAAAACATTCAGTACTTC.